Listed below are T cell receptor beta chains from one sample, sequenced in a study of control samples from healthy donors and cancer patients. The assay was immunoSEQ multiplex PCR, and TCRdb's table has in-frame clones only and misses some. Here the sample spans around 190,000 clones, around 89% being singletons. Sequencing input: blood. Receptor source: a woman aged 50 to 65 in good health. Each CDR3 is given with its conserved first and last residue. A D gene is named only where the DNA matches it firmly. The size entry is marked missing in some rows and otherwise reads once, few, many or a size class.

clone size | CDR3 length | J gene | D gene | V gene | CDR3 DNA | CDR3 protein
. | 12 | TRBJ1-2 | . | TRBV13 | TGTGCCAGCAGCGCAGAACGGCAGGGCTACACCTTC | CASSAERQGYTF
. | 12 | TRBJ2-2 | . | TRBV7-2 | TGTGCCAGCAGCTCGGGCGTGGGGGAGCTGTTTTTT | CASSSGVGELFF
. | 16 | TRBJ2-1 | . | TRBV9 | TGTGCCAGCAGCGTTAGAGGGGGGAACCTCTACAATGAGCAGTTCTTC | CASSVRGGNLYNEQFF
. | 15 | TRBJ2-2 | TRBD1 | TRBV7-9 | TGTGCCAGCAGCTCCTACAGGGGGCGGGTCGGGGAGCTGTTTTTT | CASSSYRGRVGELFF
. | 16 | TRBJ1-1 | TRBD1 | TRBV5-1 | TGCGCCAGCAGCTTGGAGGGGACAGGGTTAATGACTGAAGCTTTCTTT | CASSLEGTGLMTEAFF
. | 11 | TRBJ1-1 | . | TRBV19 | TGTGCCAGTAGTCTTCGTTCTGAAGCTTTCTTT | CASSLRSEAFF
. | 16 | TRBJ2-1 | TRBD2 | TRBV30 | TGTGCCTGGAAACCGAGGACTAGCGGGATAGATAATGAGCAGTTCTTC | CAWKPRTSGIDNEQFF
. | 13 | TRBJ2-7 | . | TRBV7-9 | TGTGCCATCTCAGGGAAAAGTGCCTACGAGCAGTACTTC | CAISGKSAYEQYF
. | 15 | TRBJ2-5 | TRBD1 | TRBV18 | TGTGCCAGCTCACCGGGGACAGCGCACCAAGAGACCCAGTACTTC | CASSPGTAHQETQYF
. | 16 | TRBJ2-3 | TRBD2 | TRBV7-3 | TGTGCCAGCAGCGACGGACTAGCGGGGGGGTCAGATACGCAGTATTTT | CASSDGLAGGSDTQYF
. | 14 | TRBJ2-5 | . | TRBV19 | TGTGCCAGTAGTGATACAGGCCGCGGGGAGACCCAGTACTTC | CASSDTGRGETQYF
. | 15 | TRBJ1-1 | . | TRBV3-1/TRBV3-2 | TGTGCCAGCAGCCAAGATATGGGAGCGAACACTGAAGCTTTCTTT | CASSQDMGANTEAFF
few | 13 | TRBJ2-7 | . | TRBV21-1 | TGTGCCAGCAGCGAGATCGGGCCCTACGAGCAGTACTTC | CASSEIGPYEQYF
. | 16 | TRBJ2-2 | . | TRBV7-8 | TGTGCCAGCAGCTTACTCGGGGGCGCGATTCCCGGGGAGCTGTTTTTT | CASSLLGGAIPGELFF
. | 18 | TRBJ2-5 | TRBD2 | TRBV7-2 | TGTGCCAGCAGCCCCCGTGGTGGGACTAGCGGGGGACAAGAGACCCAGTACTTC | CASSPRGGTSGGQETQYF
. | 17 | TRBJ2-6 | . | TRBV5-6 | TGTGCCAGCAGCTTGGAAGAGCCCTTCTCTGGGGCCAACGTCCTGACTTTC | CASSLEEPFSGANVLTF
. | 14 | TRBJ1-1 | . | TRBV9 | TGTGCCAGCAGCGCCCAGGCGGGGGCGACTGAAGCTTTCTTT | CASSAQAGATEAFF
. | 13 | TRBJ1-1 | . | TRBV6-6 | TGTGCCAGCAGTGATGGAGTAAACACTGAAGCTTTCTTT | CASSDGVNTEAFF
. | 13 | TRBJ1-1 | . | TRBV12-3/TRBV12-4 | TGTGCCAGCAAAAAGACGAGGAACACTGAAGCTTTCTTT | CASKKTRNTEAFF
. | 13 | TRBJ2-1 | TRBD2 | TRBV28 | TGTGCCAGCAGCCTTACTAGCGGCATCGGGCAGTTCTTC | CASSLTSGIGQFF
. | 17 | TRBJ2-1 | TRBD2 | TRBV6-2/TRBV6-3 | TGTGCCAGCAGTGACGGGACTAGCGGGAGGGCCGGGAATGAGCAGTTCTTC | CASSDGTSGRAGNEQFF
. | 16 | TRBJ2-1 | . | TRBV9 | TGTGCCAGCAGCGACTTTGGGGGACCCTCCTACAATGAGCAGTTCTTC | CASSDFGGPSYNEQFF
. | 14 | TRBJ2-7 | . | TRBV19 | TGTGCCAGTAGACCGGGAGTATTGGGCTACGAGCAGTACTTC | CASRPGVLGYEQYF
. | 14 | TRBJ2-2 | . | TRBV7-2 | TGTGCCAGCAGCTTAGCGGGGGGCACCGGGGAGCTGTTTTTT | CASSLAGGTGELFF
. | 16 | TRBJ2-3 | . | TRBV5-4 | TGTGCTACGGCTTGGGGGGGGCAGGGCAGCACAGATACGCAGTATTTT | CATAWGGQGSTDTQYF